Listed here are 19 T cell receptor beta chains from one sample, sequenced in a study of cytomegalovirus exposure and HLA in healthy donors. The PCR had 60 Vbeta and 13 Jbeta primers. The data were produced by immunoSEQ multiplex PCR, yet TCRdb's version contains in-frame clones alone and is incomplete. The sample lists approximately 130,000 clones; roughly 70% were seen once. Sequencing was carried out using PBMCs. The receptors shown here come from a middle-aged woman in good health and CMV-seropositive.

The J gene is TRBJ2-7, the V gene TRBV30; 7 bases match TRBD2. The ends lost 1 base at V and 1 base at J; junction bases unmatched: 7. The CDR3 contains 15 residues. CDR1 is GTSNPN, CDR2 SVGIG, per germline (reference sequence). CDR3 DNA sequence: TGTGCCTGGAGTGGTTCTAGCGGCCTGTCCTACGAGCAGTACTTC. It translates to CAWSGSSGLSYEQYF. Variable domain in full (rest from reference TRBV30 and TRBJ2-7): SQTIHQWPATLVQPVGSPLSLECTVEGTSNPNLYWYRQAAGRGLQLLFYSVGIGQISSEVPQNLSASRPQDRQFILSSKKLLLSDSGFYLCAWSGSSGLSYEQYFGPGTRLTVT.

The sample holds a few counts of this clone. The chain couples TRBV5-8 to TRBJ2-7; 12 bases line up with TRBD2. Germline CDR1 SGHTS, CDR2 YDEGEE. CDR3 length: 18 amino acids. J gave up 0 bases and V 0 bases, and 7 bases lay outside the gene matches. The CDR3 DNA sequence: TGTGCCAGCAGCTTGGCCCGGACTAGCGGGATGTACTCCTACGAGCAGTACTTC. Encoded protein: CASSLARTSGMYSYEQYF.

This clone was counted only a few times. The rearrangement uses TRBV28 and TRBJ2-7; the D is unclear. This CDR3 comprises 12 residues. V lost 2 bases to trimming and J lost 3 bases, with 5 bases between them. Germline V gene data show CDR1 as MDHEN and CDR2 as SYDVKM. The CDR3 loop reads CASSLDFYEQYF. DNA of the CDR3: TGTGCCAGCAGTTTAGACTTCTACGAGCAGTACTTC.

This sequence joins TRBV23-1 and TRBJ1-2; tentative D call: TRBD1 (5 bases). TRBV23-1 has ORF status, its function being uncertain. Trimming removed 0 bases at V and 4 bases at J, with 12 bases between. CDR3 size: 15 residues. The CDR3 region is CASSQSGQDLYGYTF. CDR3 coding DNA: TGCGCCAGCAGTCAATCGGGGCAGGACCTCTATGGCTACACCTTC.

The chain combines TRBV6-5 with TRBJ2-1; D is unresolved. The CDR3 is 15 amino acids. V was shortened by 5 bases and J by 0 bases, with 11 bases between the two germline ends. Germline CDR1 reads MNHEY; CDR2 reads SVGAGI. The CDR3 sequence is CASSSLRSSYNEQFF. The CDR3, as DNA: TGTGCCAGCAGTAGCCTCCGGAGCTCCTACAATGAGCAGTTCTTC.

The chain links TRBV5-1 to TRBJ1-4; 12 bases fit TRBD1. The CDR3 covers 15 residues. The germline V gene has CDR1 SGHRS and CDR2 YFSETQ. The V gene end was trimmed by 2 bases and the J gene end by 7 bases; junction bases not matched to a gene: 3. Here the CDR3 DNA reads TGCGCCAGCAGCTTAGGGGACAGGGGGCTTGAAAAACTGTTTTTT. Translated, it gives CASSLGDRGLEKLFF.

The chain links TRBV4-2 to TRBJ1-1; D ambiguous. The V and J ends lost 6 bases and 1 base respectively, with 12 bases between them. In germline, CDR1 is LGHNA, CDR2 YNFKEQ. CDR3 length: 14 amino acids. Here the CDR3 DNA reads TGTGCCAGCAGACCCTCGGTGAGGAACACTGAAGCTTTCTTT. As protein: CASRPSVRNTEAFF.

This clone was observed a single time. The chain links TRBV6-4 to TRBJ1-4, with 10 positions matching TRBD1. The CDR3 has 14 residues. Looked up from germline, CDR1 is MRHNA and CDR2 is SNTAGT. Unmatched junction bases numbered 3, after V lost 6 bases and J lost 5 bases. The CDR3 DNA is TGTGCCAGCAGAGAGGGACAGGGGAATGAAAAACTGTTTTTT. It yields the protein CASREGQGNEKLFF.

The chain links TRBV7-9 to TRBJ2-3, with D unresolved. The germline CDR1 and CDR2 sequences are SEHNR and FQNEAQ (reference sequence). Between the trimmed V and J ends, which lost 4 bases and 1 base, there was a span of 9 bases. The CDR3 is 14 amino acids. The CDR3 spells CASSSATRTDTQYF. DNA for the CDR3: TGTGCCAGCAGCTCCGCCACACGCACAGATACGCAGTATTTT.

To note about this clone: Mismatch with germline at one junction end may stem from a read error. The chain has TRBV10-3 and TRBJ1-5; D is possibly TRBD1 (5 bases). This CDR3 is built from 14 residues. Germline V gene data show CDR1 as ENHRY and CDR2 as SYGVKD. The CDR3 nucleotides read TGTGCCATCAGTGAAGGGGAAGGCAATCAGCCCCAGAATTTT. Encoded protein: CAISEGEGNQPQNF.

The chain combines TRBV7-9 with TRBJ2-5; possible D gene TRBD2, 6 bases. Trimming pared 4 bases from V and 3 bases from J, leaving 12 bases between. CDR3 length equals 14 residues. The V gene's germline CDR1 is SEHNR and CDR2 FQNEAQ (reference sequence). CDR3 nucleotide sequence: TGTGCCAGCAGCTACCGGGACTCCAAAGAGACCCAGTACTTC. It yields the protein CASSYRDSKETQYF.

The chain carries TRBV7-6 and TRBJ2-7, with a weak D call TRBD1 (5 bases). CDR3 length: 14 amino acids. Germline CDR1 SGHVS, CDR2 FNYEAQ. Trimming removed 2 bases at V and 7 bases at J, with 15 bases between. The CDR3 DNA sequence: TGTGCCAGCAGCTTAAGAACAGGCCCCGATGAGCAGTACTTC. It encodes CASSLRTGPDEQYF.

This chain links TRBV6-5 with TRBJ2-1, with a weak D call TRBD1 (6 bases). The V end lost 5 bases, the J end lost 4 bases, and 12 bases lay between the germline ends. Germline V gives CDR1 MNHEY, CDR2 SVGAGI. The CDR3 runs 14 residues. CDR3 sequence (DNA): TGTGCCAGCAGTCGACAGGAACGATACAATGAGCAGTTCTTC. Translated: CASSRQERYNEQFF.

This chain uses TRBV4-3 with TRBJ1-4; D unclear. This CDR3 spans 15 amino acids. Germline CDR1 LGHNA, CDR2 YSLEER. With 2 bases removed from V and 4 bases from J, the gap between germline ends came to 11 bases. CDR3 DNA: TGCGCCAGCAGCCAAAATGTTGGCAGTAATGAAAAACTGTTTTTT. It translates to CASSQNVGSNEKLFF.

V and J are TRBV10-3 and TRBJ2-3; D might be TRBD2 (6 bases). From germline, CDR1 is ENHRY and CDR2 SYGVKD. The CDR3 is made up of 12 amino acids. Trimming cost V 6 bases and J 6 bases, with 10 bases left between them. This CDR3 reads CAIREGPDTQYF. The CDR3 region has the DNA TGTGCCATCAGGGAGGGCCCGGATACGCAGTATTTT.

This chain joins TRBV7-2 and TRBJ2-7, with D perhaps matching TRBD2 (5 bases). Deletions cut 3 bases from V and 0 bases from J, with 9 bases between. The CDR3 consists of 14 residues. From germline, CDR1 is SGHTA and CDR2 FQGNSA. The CDR3, as DNA: TGTGCCAGCAGCTTTGATCGGGACTCCTACGAGCAGTACTTC. It is translated as CASSFDRDSYEQYF.

This clone came up a few times. The CDR3 coding sequence is TGTGCCAGCAGCTTAGAAAGCGATCAGCCCCAGCATTTT. Translated: CASSLESDQPQHF. The rearrangement uses TRBV7-8 and TRBJ1-5; D remains ambiguous. With 1 base removed from V and 5 bases from J, the gap between germline ends came to 6 bases. CDR1 and CDR2 from the germline V gene are SGHVS and FQNEAQ. This CDR3 spans 13 amino acids.

The rearrangement links TRBV18 to TRBJ2-2; the D gene is possibly TRBD2 (6 bases). The germline CDR1 and CDR2 sequences are KGHSH and LQKENI. The CDR3 loop spans 15 amino acids. Trimming stripped 6 bases from V and 1 base from J, with 12 bases between. CDR3 coding DNA: TGTGCCAGCTCGCAGACGGGGGAGAACACCGGGGAGCTGTTTTTT. This encodes CASSQTGENTGELFF.

The gene calls are TRBV15 and TRBJ1-1; D not certain. The CDR3 sequence is 15 residues long. The germline V gene has CDR1 LNHNV and CDR2 YYDKDF (reference sequence). V was shortened by 0 bases and J by 2 bases, with 10 bases between the two germline ends. CDR3 DNA sequence: TGTGCCACCAGCAGAGAAAGTGTGAGAAACACTGAAGCTTTCTTT. The encoded protein is CATSRESVRNTEAFF.